The clone carrying this TCR beta chain was recorded once. The CDR3 length is 16 residues. This specimen belongs to a study of control samples from healthy donors and cancer patients. Only in-frame clones appear in the TCRdb table, and some are missing; sequencing was by immunoSEQ multiplex PCR. Here the sample spans about 120,000 clones, 85% to 90% being singletons. The sequenced sample consisted of blood. This rearrangement joins TRBV21-1 to TRBJ2-5; the DNA was not compared with TRBD2, the D call given in the table. TRBV21-1 constitutes a pseudogene. The origin of this receptor is a woman between 65 and 79 years old in good health. The chain's CDR3 is CASSKRVHPYQETQYF. The CDR3 coding sequence is TGTGCCAGCAGCAAGAGGGTCCACCCATACCAAGAGACCCAGTACTTC.